This T cell receptor (beta chain) was captured in a study of beta chain features in type 1 diabetes. Study results and limitations: Any HLA effect on TCRB rearrangement was left unresolved by small sub-analyses. For cells with high TCR expression, cDNA sequencing could yield over-representation.

Each of the sorted populations had a purity greater than 95%. The entirety of the isolated RNA underwent reverse transcription, so expressed TCRB transcripts were sequenced. Only in-frame clones appear in the TCRdb table, and some are missing; sequencing was by immunoSEQ multiplex PCR. The top ten clones hold approximately 1.4% of a sample with some 220,000 clones, about 11% of them seen once. Turning to this clone: The target antigen is unknown.

In germline, CDR1 is SGHTA, CDR2 FQGTGA. The CDR3 sequence is 13 residues long. V dropped 6 bases and J dropped 3 bases, with 9 bases sitting between them. The clonotype comes from a young man in good health. The chain is built from TRBV7-3 and TRBJ2-1, with D possibly TRBD1 on 5 matching bases. Sequenced material: central memory CD4+ T cells from blood. CDR3 amino acids: CASRRTLYNEQFF. CDR3 nucleotide sequence: TGTGCCAGCAGAAGGACACTCTACAATGAGCAGTTCTTC.